These 20 T cell receptor beta chains came from one sample sequenced in a study of cytomegalovirus exposure and HLA in healthy donors. Method: immunoSEQ multiplex PCR; TCRdb's copy keeps in-frame clones and lacks some. The sample lists approximately 140,000 clones; around nine tenths were seen once. The sample was PBMCs. These receptors all come from a man between 18 and 29 years old in good health and CMV-seropositive.

The genes are TRBV10-3 and TRBJ2-3, with TRBD2 identical over 14 bases. Germline CDR1 and CDR2: ENHRY and SYGVKD. The CDR3 extends over 14 amino acids. Trimming cost V 4 bases and J 6 bases; bases outside gene matches: 0. CDR3 nucleotides: TGTGCCATCAGTGGGACTAGCGGGAGGGATACGCAGTATTTT. The encoded protein is CAISGTSGRDTQYF.

Only one count was recorded for this clone. The genes are TRBV11-2 and TRBJ2-1, with D maybe TRBD1 (6 bases). This CDR3 is 14 amino acids long. With 4 bases removed from V and 3 bases from J, the gap between germline ends came to 10 bases. The germline V gene encodes CDR1 SGHAT and CDR2 FQNNGV. The CDR3 sequence is CASSSRTDYNEQFF. DNA of the CDR3: TGTGCCAGCAGCTCCCGGACAGACTACAATGAGCAGTTCTTC.

The chain links TRBV6-5 to TRBJ2-1, with TRBD1 matching 8 bases. The V and J ends lost 2 bases and 8 bases, in that order; junction bases with no gene match: 5. Per germline, CDR1 MNHEY and CDR2 SVGAGI. This CDR3 region has 14 residues. Here the CDR3 reads CASSYRAGGDEQFF. CDR3 DNA sequence: TGTGCCAGCAGTTACAGGGCAGGGGGCGATGAGCAGTTCTTC.

This clone was observed a single time. The rearrangement joins TRBV7-9 to TRBJ2-1; TRBD1 matches 7 bases. The junction had 16 bases not matched to a gene; V was cut back by 5 bases and J by 0 bases. Germline values: CDR1 SEHNR, CDR2 FQNEAQ (reference sequence). CDR3 size: 19 residues. CDR3 sequence: CASSTSSQGLVGSYNEQFF. Written as DNA, the CDR3 is TGTGCCAGCAGCACATCATCACAGGGGTTGGTGGGCTCCTACAATGAGCAGTTCTTC. Full variable domain (outside the CDR3, taken from reference TRBV7-9 and TRBJ2-1): DTGVSQNPRHKITKRGQNVTFRCDPISEHNRLYWYRQTLGQGPEFLTYFQNEAQLEKSRLLSDRFSAERPKGSFSTLEIQRTEQGDSAMYLCASSTSSQGLVGSYNEQFFGPGTRLTVL.

The chain couples TRBV23-1 to TRBJ2-1; D is undetermined. TRBV23-1 is given ORF status, its function remaining uncertain. Between the trimmed V and J ends, which lost 1 base and 6 bases, there was a span of 10 bases. The CDR3 length is 14 residues. CDR3 sequence reads: CASSQWRGGNEQFF. The CDR3, as DNA: TGCGCCAGCAGTCAATGGAGAGGCGGCAATGAGCAGTTCTTC.

This clone occurred once. The chain combines TRBV28 with TRBJ1-4; maybe TRBD1 (5 bases). The CDR3 has 14 residues. Germline CDR1 reads MDHEN; CDR2 reads SYDVKM. V was trimmed by 7 bases and J by 3 bases, leaving 12 bases between them. In DNA, the CDR3 is TGTGCCAGCACCGTGGAGGGGTCTAATGAAAAACTGTTTTTT. This gives the protein CASTVEGSNEKLFF.

The chain links TRBV2 to TRBJ1-5, with D perhaps TRBD1 (6 bases). The CDR3 totals 15 residues. CDR1 is SNHLY and CDR2 is FYNNEI in the germline V gene. V lost 5 bases to trimming and J lost 3 bases, with 14 bases between them. CDR3 nucleotide sequence: TGTGCCAGCAGTCCGGACAGACTATCCAATCAGCCCCAGCATTTT. Translation: CASSPDRLSNQPQHF.

In this sample, this clone turned up once. The rearrangement uses TRBV5-1 and TRBJ2-2; no firm D call. CDR3 length equals 15 residues. Germline CDR1 is SGHRS and CDR2 is YFSETQ. Trimming took 3 bases from V and 8 from J, leaving 17 bases between them. CDR3 sequence (DNA): TGCGCCAGCAGCTCCCGGAGTAGGTTCGAGGGGGAGCTGTTTTTT. This translates into CASSSRSRFEGELFF. The full variable domain, completed using reference TRBV5-1 and TRBJ2-2, is KAGVTQTPRYLIKTRGQQVTLSCSPISGHRSVSWYQQTPGQGLQFLFEYFSETQRNKGNFPGRFSGRQFSNSRSEMNVSTLELGDSALYLCASSSRSRFEGELFFGEGSRLTVL.

This clone is a singleton in its sample. One end of the junction varies from germline; a read error may be responsible. The chain combines TRBV7-9 with TRBJ2-7; D is perhaps TRBD1 (6 bases). Germline V CDR1 and CDR2: SEHNR, FQNEAQ (reference sequence). This CDR3 has 13 residues. The CDR3 sequence is CASRITGLSSVDF. CDR3 coding DNA: TGTGCCAGCAGGATAACAGGGTTGAGTTCTGTTGACTTC. The entire variable domain, with the rest obtained from reference TRBV7-9 and TRBJ2-7, is as follows: DTGVSQNPRHKITKRGQNVTFRCDPISEHNRLYWYRQTLGQGPEFLTYFQNEAQLEKSRLLSDRFSAERPKGSFSTLEIQRTEQGDSAMYLCASRITGLSSVDFGPGTRLTVT.

The chain carries TRBV5-1 and TRBJ2-5, with D unresolved. Germline V lookup: CDR1 SGHRS, CDR2 YFSETQ. The CDR3 sequence is 18 residues long. Trimming took 0 bases from V and 5 from J, leaving 23 bases between them. In DNA form, the CDR3 reads TGCGCCAGCAGCTTGGAGCCCCAGGTGGCGTCCCACCGGGAGACCCAGTACTTC. It is translated as CASSLEPQVASHRETQYF. Using reference TRBV5-1 and TRBJ2-5 for the parts outside the CDR3, the full variable domain is KAGVTQTPRYLIKTRGQQVTLSCSPISGHRSVSWYQQTPGQGLQFLFEYFSETQRNKGNFPGRFSGRQFSNSRSEMNVSTLELGDSALYLCASSLEPQVASHRETQYFGPGTRLLVL.

The V gene is TRBV19, the J gene TRBJ2-7, with D perhaps TRBD2 (6 bases). This CDR3 region has 14 residues. Germline assignment: CDR1 LNHDA and CDR2 SQIVND (reference sequence). Trimming stripped 8 bases from V and 2 bases from J, with 16 bases between. The CDR3 spells CASSPGVGPYEQYF. Written as DNA, the CDR3 is TGTGCCAGTTCGCCGGGGGTCGGGCCCTACGAGCAGTACTTC.

The rearrangement uses TRBV30 and TRBJ1-5; tentatively, D is TRBD1 (5 bases). V shed 1 base and J shed 5 bases, with 9 bases lying between them. The CDR3 covers 13 residues. Germline-derived CDR1 and CDR2 are GTSNPN and SVGIG (reference sequence). The CDR3 DNA reads as TGTGCCTGGAGTGGGGGGGGGTATCAGCCCCAGCATTTT. Its protein product is CAWSGGGYQPQHF. The complete variable domain, with remaining parts taken from reference TRBV30 and TRBJ1-5, reads SQTIHQWPATLVQPVGSPLSLECTVEGTSNPNLYWYRQAAGRGLQLLFYSVGIGQISSEVPQNLSASRPQDRQFILSSKKLLLSDSGFYLCAWSGGGYQPQHFGDGTRLSIL.

A few counts support this clone. The chain employs TRBV4-2 and TRBJ1-2; 8 positions match TRBD1. Losses at the gene ends were 0 bases for V and 8 bases for J; bases not matched to a gene: 8. CDR1 LGHNA and CDR2 YNFKEQ come from the germline V gene. There are 15 residues in the CDR3. DNA of the CDR3: TGTGCCAGCAGCCAAGATTACGGACAGGGAGGCGGCTACACCTTC. This encodes CASSQDYGQGGGYTF.

CDR3 in DNA: TGTGCCAGCGAGACTGGCGGGCTCCAAGAGACCCAGTACTTC. Translation gives CASETGGLQETQYF. The chain recombines TRBV6-5 with TRBJ2-5, with D possibly TRBD2 on 5 matching bases. CDR3 size: 14 residues. Trimming shortened V by 8 bases and J by 1 base, and 14 bases separated the two germline ends. Germline-derived CDR1 and CDR2 are MNHEY and SVGAGI.

The CDR3 bases are TGTGCCAGCAGCGCCAGGAGGACGGACCCCACCGGGGAGCTGTTTTTT. Protein sequence: CASSARRTDPTGELFF. The J gene is TRBJ2-2, the V gene TRBV9; D perhaps matches TRBD2 (5 bases). Germline V gene lookup returns CDR1 SGDLS and CDR2 YYNGEE. The CDR3 contains 16 residues. Trimming removed 3 bases at V and 4 bases at J, with 16 bases between.

The CDR3 sequence is CASSALASGETQYF. The CDR3 DNA reads as TGTGCCAGCAGCGCGCTAGCCTCGGGGGAGACCCAGTACTTC. The J gene is TRBJ2-5, the V gene TRBV14; perhaps TRBD2 as D (5 bases). Trimming shortened V by 5 bases and J by 5 bases, and 15 bases separated the two germline ends. There are 14 residues in the CDR3. Germline V CDR1 and CDR2: SGHDN, FVKESK.

The CDR3 sequence: CASSMGQGEGGYTF. The CDR3 DNA follows: TGTGCCAGTAGTATGGGACAGGGAGAGGGAGGCTACACCTTC. The chain joins TRBV19 to TRBJ1-2; 9 positions agree with TRBD1. Germline values: CDR1 LNHDA, CDR2 SQIVND (reference sequence). J lost 8 bases, V lost 3 bases, and 7 bases had no gene match. The CDR3 is 14 amino acids.

The chain joins TRBV15 to TRBJ2-5; D ambiguous. The V gene's germline CDR1 is LNHNV and CDR2 YYDKDF (reference sequence). The CDR3 spans 12 residues. V lost 5 bases and J 6 bases, leaving 10 bases between the germline ends. The CDR3 reads CATSGSRKTQYF. DNA of the CDR3: TGTGCCACCAGCGGGTCTAGGAAGACCCAGTACTTC. Looking up the rest from reference TRBV15 and TRBJ2-5 gives the full variable domain: DAMVIQNPRYQVTQFGKPVTLSCSQTLNHNVMYWYQQKSSQAPKLLFHYYDKDFNNEADTPDNFQSRRPNTSFCFLDIRSPGLGDTAMYLCATSGSRKTQYFGPGTRLLVL.

This chain joins TRBV11-2 and TRBJ2-4, with 10 bases matching TRBD1. Looked up from germline, CDR1 is SGHAT and CDR2 is FQNNGV. This CDR3 spans 15 amino acids. Germline trimming cut 6 bases from V and 6 bases from J; bases unmatched to any gene: 8. The CDR3 region is CASSSDRGRGNIQYF. The CDR3 DNA is TGTGCCAGCAGTTCAGACAGGGGGCGGGGAAACATTCAGTACTTC.

This clone was detected a few times. The chain recombines TRBV6-1 with TRBJ2-7, with 10 bases identical to TRBD2. Germline V gives CDR1 MNHNS, CDR2 SASEGT. This CDR3 has 16 residues. Trimming removed 1 base from V and 0 bases from J; junction bases left unmatched: 3. CDR3 nucleotide sequence: TGTGCCAGCAGTGAAGGTCTAGCGGGGGCCTCCTACGAGCAGTACTTC. Its translation: CASSEGLAGASYEQYF.